This note documents a single T cell receptor (beta chain) sequence. The antigen remains undetermined. Original data processing: A classifier for distant metastasis in papillary thyroid cancer was constructed using CDR3 differences observed across clinicopathological groups. Using MiXCR, TCRdb re-called clones from the PCR reads. It is TCRdb's table, rather than the study itself, that gives the V and J calls and clone size. The sample lists more than 20,000 clones, about a quarter occurring once. These data come from a study of metastatic and nonmetastatic thyroid tumors. Looking at the study overall: The comparison covered peripheral blood and tumor or nodule tissue in malignant and benign thyroid patients.

Study outcomes and limitations: When malignant thyroid tumors were compared with benign nodules, TCR beta diversity was reportedly significantly higher in the malignant tumors. This held in both blood and tumor samples.

The CDR3 has 13 amino acids. Germline loops: CDR1 SGDLS, CDR2 YYNGEE. Trimming shortened V by 0 bases and J by 7 bases, and 11 bases separated the two germline ends. Not a single patient had been given any form of treatment at any point before undergoing thyroid surgery. The J gene is TRBJ2-7, the V gene TRBV9; no definite D call. Specimen: tumor tissue. The sequence came from a female donor with papillary thyroid cancer or a benign thyroid nodule (not recorded which). Some clones in this sample may be carry-over from other donors' samples. CDR3 sequence reads: CASSVEWVGEQYF. The CDR3 DNA is TGTGCCAGCAGCGTAGAATGGGTAGGGGAGCAGTACTTC. The entire variable domain, with the rest obtained from reference TRBV9 and TRBJ2-7, is as follows: DSGVTQTPKHLITATGQRVTLRCSPRSGDLSVYWYQQSLDQGLQFLIQYYNGEERAKGNILERFSAQQFPDLHSELNLSSLELGDSALYFCASSVEWVGEQYFGPGTRLTVT.